The 13 T cell receptor beta chains listed next were all sequenced from one sample in a study of cytomegalovirus exposure and HLA in healthy donors. PCR was performed using 60 Vbeta and 13 Jbeta primers. The method was immunoSEQ multiplex PCR; TCRdb's version includes in-frame clones alone and lacks a portion of them. The table shows 95,000 to 110,000 clones, with under 85% occurring only once. The sample was PBMCs. These receptors were obtained from a male donor in good health and CMV-seronegative.

This CDR3 is CASSGASVISGELFF. CDR3 in DNA: TGTGCCAGCAGTGGCGCTAGCGTCATCAGCGGGGAGCTGTTTTTT. The J gene is TRBJ2-2, the V gene TRBV6-1; possible D gene TRBD2, 6 bases. Looked up from germline, CDR1 is MNHNS and CDR2 is SASEGT. Trimming stripped 4 bases from V and 7 bases from J, with 16 bases between. This CDR3 has 15 amino acids.

V gene TRBV29-1 combines with J gene TRBJ1-2; D is unresolved. Germline-derived CDR1 and CDR2 are SQVTM and ANQGSEA. This CDR3 contains 12 residues. The V gene lost 7 bases and the J gene lost 6 bases, with 15 bases spanning the gap. The CDR3, as DNA: TGCAGCGCCGGAGGCAGTCGGGATGGCTACACCTTC. This translates into CSAGGSRDGYTF.

This chain joins TRBV29-1 and TRBJ2-4; the D gene is possibly TRBD2 (7 bases). Germline CDR1 and CDR2: SQVTM and ANQGSEA. The V end lost 4 bases, the J end lost 6 bases, and 13 bases lay between the germline ends. The CDR3 length is 13 residues. CDR3 DNA: TGCAGCGTTGTGGGGAGGGGGAGAAACATTCAGTACTTC. Translating gives CSVVGRGRNIQYF.

V gene TRBV28 combines with J gene TRBJ1-3; TRBD1 might be the D (6 bases). V was clipped by 2 bases and J by 7 bases, with 15 bases between them. The CDR3 loop spans 15 amino acids. Germline V gene lookup returns CDR1 MDHEN and CDR2 SYDVKM. CDR3 DNA: TGTGCCAGCAGTTTACGGGGAGCGACAGGCAACACCATATATTTT. This gives the protein CASSLRGATGNTIYF.

V gene TRBV5-1 combines with J gene TRBJ2-2, with 8 bases aligning to TRBD1. Germline trimming cut 1 base from V and 7 bases from J; bases unmatched to any gene: 9. Germline V gene lookup returns CDR1 SGHRS and CDR2 YFSETQ. CDR3 length: 16 amino acids. The CDR3 spells CASSLQGAVGIGELFF. The DNA of the CDR3 is TGCGCCAGCAGCTTGCAGGGGGCTGTTGGTATCGGGGAGCTGTTTTTT.

The chain links TRBV4-1 to TRBJ2-1, with 8 bases aligning to TRBD2. The CDR3 extends over 16 amino acids. The J segment lost 5 bases and the V segment lost 2 bases, leaving 8 bases of the junction unmatched. Germline-derived CDR1 and CDR2 are MGHRA and YSYEKL. The CDR3 region is CASSQPGLEGDNEQFF. In nucleotides, the CDR3 is TGCGCCAGCAGCCAACCGGGACTAGAAGGGGACAATGAGCAGTTCTTC.

The chain's CDR3 is CAWIRSTINYGYTF. Written as DNA, the CDR3 is TGTGCCTGGATTCGAAGCACCATAAACTATGGCTACACCTTC. The V gene is TRBV30, the J gene TRBJ1-2; D remains unclear. The CDR3 consists of 14 residues. V was shortened by 4 bases and J by 2 bases, with 14 bases between the two germline ends. The germline gives CDR1 GTSNPN, CDR2 SVGIG (reference sequence).

Only a few counts were recorded for this clone. The J gene is TRBJ1-1, the V gene TRBV6-1; unclear D gene. V was cut by 1 base and J by 0 bases, with 3 bases left in between. From germline, CDR1 is MNHNS and CDR2 SASEGT. The length of the CDR3 is 13 residues. This CDR3 is CASSEVMNTEAFF. The CDR3, as DNA: TGTGCCAGCAGTGAAGTAATGAACACTGAAGCTTTCTTT.

The chain recombines TRBV28 with TRBJ2-7; weak D call: TRBD1 (5 bases). Germline values: CDR1 MDHEN, CDR2 SYDVKM. Trimming took 2 bases from V and 4 from J, leaving 6 bases between them. This CDR3 region has 12 residues. This CDR3 is CASSLAGYEQYF. Here the CDR3 DNA reads TGTGCCAGCAGTTTAGCAGGGTACGAGCAGTACTTC.

The chain carries TRBV6-1 and TRBJ2-7, with 10 nucleotides matching TRBD1. There are 15 residues in the CDR3. Trimming removed 3 bases from V and 3 bases from J; junction bases left unmatched: 5. Germline-derived CDR1 and CDR2 are MNHNS and SASEGT. CDR3: CASSDRQGANYEQYF. The DNA of the CDR3 is TGTGCCAGCAGTGATAGACAGGGGGCTAACTACGAGCAGTACTTC.

The rearrangement uses TRBV5-4 and TRBJ2-7; possibly TRBD2 for D (6 bases). CDR1 and CDR2 from the germline V gene are SGHNT and YYREEE (reference sequence). This CDR3 has 14 amino acids. Trimming left V 1 base short and J 5 bases short, with 13 bases between. CDR3 in DNA: TGTGCCAGCAGCTTGCGGGGGTCTGCTAACGAGCAGTACTTC. This encodes CASSLRGSANEQYF.

The chain carries TRBV7-6 and TRBJ2-7, with unresolved D. V was pared by 5 bases and J by 2 bases, with 16 bases between. Germline V gene lookup returns CDR1 SGHVS and CDR2 FNYEAQ. CDR3 length equals 15 residues. The CDR3 here is CASSLTPENPYEQYF. CDR3 coding DNA: TGTGCCAGCAGCCTAACCCCCGAGAACCCCTACGAGCAGTACTTC.

About this clone itself: This sample also contains other DNA sequences that code for the same CDR3. The chain is built from TRBV7-2 and TRBJ2-1, with D perhaps matching TRBD2 (6 bases). The germline CDR1 and CDR2 sequences are SGHTA and FQGNSA. V lost 1 base to trimming and J lost 0 bases, with 7 bases between them. The CDR3 is made up of 15 amino acids. The CDR3 DNA is TGTGCCAGCAGCTTAGACGGGAGCTCCTACAATGAGCAGTTCTTC. Protein: CASSLDGSSYNEQFF.